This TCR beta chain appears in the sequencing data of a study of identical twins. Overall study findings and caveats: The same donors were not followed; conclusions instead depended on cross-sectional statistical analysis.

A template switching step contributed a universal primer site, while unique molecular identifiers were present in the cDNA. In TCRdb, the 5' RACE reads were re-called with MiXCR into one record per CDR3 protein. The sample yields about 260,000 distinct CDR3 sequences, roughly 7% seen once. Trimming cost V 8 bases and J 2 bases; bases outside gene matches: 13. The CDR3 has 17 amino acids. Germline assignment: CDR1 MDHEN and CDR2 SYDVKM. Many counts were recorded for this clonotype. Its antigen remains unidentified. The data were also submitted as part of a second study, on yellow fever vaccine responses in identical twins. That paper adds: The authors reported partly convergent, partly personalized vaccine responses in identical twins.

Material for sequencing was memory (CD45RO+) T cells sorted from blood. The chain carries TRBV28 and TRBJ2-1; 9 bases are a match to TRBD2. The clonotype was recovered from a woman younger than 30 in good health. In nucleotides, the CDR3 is TGTGCCAGCCGACTTCACAGGGGCGGGGGGGCCTACAATGAGCAGTTCTTC. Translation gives CASRLHRGGGAYNEQFF.